This record looks at one T cell receptor beta chain sequence and its context. Its matching antigen is unknown. Primers: 60 Vbeta forward and 13 Jbeta reverse. The assay was immunoSEQ multiplex PCR, and TCRdb's table has in-frame clones only and misses some. The sample carries fewer than 200,000 clones, about 85% recorded once. The sample belongs to a study of cytomegalovirus exposure and HLA in healthy donors. Study observations and caveats: Links to common viral pathogens appeared, in a later analysis, for several of the most significant clusters. Trimming of TCR beta V- and J-genes showed a link, identified in a later analysis, to a missense DCLRE1C variant. A later analysis, which compared TCR beta chains of equal frequency, found the HLA-associated ones more clonally expanded. Most TCR beta V segments were productive about 90% or about 30% of the time in an earlier analysis.

The specimen sequenced was PBMCs. The sequence came from a woman aged 45-59 years in good health and CMV-seropositive.

CDR3 nucleotide sequence: TGCGCCAGCAGCTCGGGACAGGGGGCCCCGAATGAAAAACTGTTTTTT. This sequence encodes CASSSGQGAPNEKLFF. This chain uses TRBV5-1 with TRBJ1-4; TRBD1 agrees at 12 bases. Germline values: CDR1 SGHRS, CDR2 YFSETQ. J lost 5 bases, V lost 3 bases, and 5 bases had no gene match. This CDR3 contains 16 residues.